What follows are 27 T cell receptor beta chains derived from one specimen sequenced in a study of CD4 and CD8 cells across lung adenocarcinoma regions. TCRdb ran MiXCR on the PCR reads and lists one entry per CDR3 protein. The table lists some 3,100 distinct CDR3 sequences, 65% of them singletons. The sample consisted of CD8+ T cells from the margin of a lung tumor. The receptors derive from a female donor with lung adenocarcinoma. The CD4 and CD8 labels of this study may be unreliable.

CDR3 in amino acids: CASSELAGANNEQFF. The CDR3, as DNA: TGTGCCAGCAGTGAATTGGCGGGAGCCAACAATGAGCAGTTCTTC. The J gene is TRBJ2-1, the V gene TRBV6-1; TRBD2 agrees at 7 bases. J gave up 5 bases and V 2 bases, and 6 bases lay outside the gene matches. There are 15 residues in the CDR3. Germline CDR1 MNHNS, CDR2 SASEGT.

The rearrangement joins TRBV12-3 or TRBV12-4 to TRBJ2-1; no clear D gene. The CDR3 runs to 15 residues. V was cut by 5 bases and J by 0 bases, with 11 bases left in between. The CDR3, as DNA: TGTGCCAGCAGTCAAAGGGTCGGCTCCTACAATGAGCAGTTCTTC. This gives the protein CASSQRVGSYNEQFF.

The sample holds a few counts of this clonotype. This rearrangement joins TRBV6-1 to TRBJ2-1, with TRBD2 matching 10 bases. V trimming: 6 bases; J trimming: 3 bases; junction bases outside the gene matches: 2. Germline V gene data show CDR1 as MNHNS and CDR2 as SASEGT. The CDR3 is 14 amino acids. CDR3 residues: CASSTSGDYNEQFF. CDR3 DNA: TGTGCCAGCAGCACTAGCGGGGACTACAATGAGCAGTTCTTC.

This clonotype occurred a few times. In DNA, the CDR3 is TGTGCCAGCAGTGAACGCCTCCCAGGGATAGGGAACACCGGGGAGCTGTTTTTT. Translation gives CASSERLPGIGNTGELFF. This chain connects TRBV6-1 to TRBJ2-2; D is perhaps TRBD1 (5 bases). V lost 2 bases to trimming and J lost 1 base, with 17 bases between them. Per germline, CDR1 MNHNS and CDR2 SASEGT. There are 18 residues in the CDR3.

The rearrangement joins TRBV6-5 to TRBJ2-1; maybe TRBD1 (5 bases). The CDR3 covers 17 residues. Germline loops: CDR1 MNHEY, CDR2 SVGAGI. V lost 2 bases and J lost 4, with 18 bases in between. CDR3 region: CASSYLQAPPQYNEQFF. The CDR3 nucleotides are TGTGCCAGCAGTTACCTACAGGCCCCACCCCAATACAATGAGCAGTTCTTC.

The J gene is TRBJ2-1, the V gene TRBV10-3; 9 bases fit TRBD2. The CDR3 is 13 residues long. Trimming took 9 bases from V and 7 from J; bases not matched to a gene: 7. Germline CDR1 and CDR2: ENHRY and SYGVKD. In nucleotides, the CDR3 is TGTGCCATAGATAGCGGGAGTATGAATGAGCAGTTCTTC. Translating gives CAIDSGSMNEQFF.

This clonotype came up once. CDR3 DNA sequence: TGTGCCAGCAGCCCACGTCAGCGGGAGGGCCCCACCGGGGAGCTGTTTTTT. This codes for CASSPRQREGPTGELFF. V is TRBV3-1 and J is TRBJ2-2, with 10 nucleotides matching TRBD2. This CDR3 spans 17 amino acids. V lost 4 bases to trimming and J lost 4 bases; unmatched junction nucleotides: 9. The germline V gene encodes CDR1 LGHDT and CDR2 YNNKEL (reference sequence).

Comment on this clonotype: A junction end diverges from the germline sequence, so it may reflect a read error. The chain has TRBV6-1 and TRBJ2-3, with D perhaps TRBD2 (5 bases). The CDR3 length is 15 residues. The germline CDR1 and CDR2 sequences are MNHNS and SASEGT. CDR3 DNA: TGTGCCAGCGGCGATGGGAGAGGTGACCAAGAGACGCAGTATTTC. Translating it yields CASGDGRGDQETQYF.

This clonotype has more than one count but fewer than ten. CDR3 amino acids: CASSLLDRADTQYF. As DNA, the CDR3 is TGTGCCAGCAGCTTATTGGACAGGGCAGATACGCAGTATTTT. The chain joins TRBV7-2 to TRBJ2-3; 8 nucleotides align to TRBD1. Germline trimming cut 2 bases from V and 4 bases from J; bases unmatched to any gene: 2. Germline-derived CDR1 and CDR2 are SGHTA and FQGNSA. The CDR3 runs to 14 residues.

The J gene is TRBJ2-4, the V gene TRBV3-1; D might be TRBD1 or TRBD2, each matching 5 bases. The germline CDR1 and CDR2 sequences are LGHDT and YNNKEL (reference sequence). Trimming left V 1 base short and J 13 bases short, with 20 bases between. The CDR3 extends over 15 amino acids. CDR3 sequence: CASSQGLGVKNTQYF. CDR3 sequence (DNA): TGTGCCAGCAGCCAAGGACTGGGGGTCAAAAACACGCAGTACTTC.

The chain joins TRBV25-1 to TRBJ2-5; the D gene is possibly TRBD2 (5 bases). Germline V gives CDR1 MGHDK, CDR2 SYGVNS. V was shortened by 1 base and J by 1 base, with 10 bases between the two germline ends. This CDR3 comprises 15 residues. CDR3 nucleotide sequence: TGTGCCAGCAGTGAATTTACGGGGATCCAAGAGACCCAGTACTTC. Translated, it gives CASSEFTGIQETQYF.

V is TRBV7-2 and J is TRBJ2-3; 7 positions match TRBD1. The germline gives CDR1 SGHTA, CDR2 FQGNSA. J gave up 4 bases and V 1 base, and 2 bases lay outside the gene matches. The CDR3 length is 14 residues. As DNA, the CDR3 is TGTGCCAGCAGCTTAGATCAGGGGGCAGATACGCAGTATTTT. It yields the protein CASSLDQGADTQYF.

This chain uses TRBV6-5 with TRBJ2-1; TRBD1 agrees at 9 bases. Germline values: CDR1 MNHEY, CDR2 SVGAGI. This CDR3 is 15 amino acids long. V trimming: 5 bases; J trimming: 7 bases; junction bases outside the gene matches: 9. The CDR3 sequence: CASSLQGAFANEQFF. In DNA, the CDR3 is TGTGCCAGCAGTCTACAGGGGGCGTTTGCGAATGAGCAGTTCTTC.

The sample holds a few counts of this clonotype. No DNA is shown, since the ends of the CDR3 on it are uncertain; the CDR3 is the one TCRdb lists. The CDR3 region is CASSLVMGWSNYGYTF. V usage is TRBV28 and J usage is TRBJ1-2. The V gene's germline CDR1 is MDHEN and CDR2 SYDVKM. The CDR3 length is 16 residues, termini included.

This clonotype was observed once. This rearrangement joins TRBV6-5 to TRBJ2-5, with 14 bases aligning to TRBD2. The germline V gene encodes CDR1 MNHEY and CDR2 SVGAGI. The V gene end was trimmed by 0 bases and the J gene end by 11 bases; junction bases not matched to a gene: 8. The CDR3 is 16 amino acids. The CDR3 sequence: CASSYSGLAGDLAQYF. The CDR3 DNA reads as TGTGCCAGCAGTTACTCGGGACTAGCGGGAGATCTCGCGCAGTACTTC.

The chain has TRBV6-1 and TRBJ2-3; weak D call: TRBD1 (7 bases). This CDR3 is built from 14 residues. V was shortened by 8 bases and J by 4 bases, with 16 bases between the two germline ends. Germline V gene data show CDR1 as MNHNS and CDR2 as SASEGT. This CDR3 is CASAGGIFADTQYF. CDR3 DNA: TGTGCCAGCGCAGGGGGGATTTTCGCAGATACGCAGTATTTT.

V usage is TRBV6-1 and J usage is TRBJ2-7; D may match TRBD1 or TRBD2 (5 bases each). Trimming removed 6 bases at V and 3 bases at J, with 21 bases between. Germline loops: CDR1 MNHNS, CDR2 SASEGT. This CDR3 spans 16 amino acids. CDR3 region: CASSDGYLARGYEQYF. The CDR3 DNA follows: TGTGCCAGCAGCGATGGATATTTAGCGAGGGGCTACGAGCAGTACTTC.

The rearrangement joins TRBV7-2 to TRBJ2-5, with 10 bases matching TRBD2. Germline CDR1 reads SGHTA; CDR2 reads FQGNSA. With V trimmed by 4 bases and J by 11 bases, 7 bases remained unmatched. The CDR3 has 13 residues. CDR3 sequence reads: CASSSSSGSEQYF. CDR3 in DNA: TGTGCCAGCAGCTCCTCTAGCGGGAGTGAGCAGTACTTC. The whole variable domain, remainder taken from reference TRBV7-2 and TRBJ2-5, is GAGVSQSPSNKVTEKGKDVELRCDPISGHTALYWYRQSLGQGLEFLIYFQGNSAPDKSGLPSDRFSAERTGGSVSTLTIQRTQQEDSAVYLCASSSSSGSEQYFGPGTRLLVL.

The V gene is TRBV6-2 or TRBV6-3, the J gene TRBJ2-4; D is unclear. V was pared by 5 bases and J by 4 bases, with 12 bases between. From germline, CDR1 is MNHEY and CDR2 SVGEGT. The length of the CDR3 is 14 residues. In nucleotides, the CDR3 is TGTGCCAGCAGTGACACCATCGTGAAAAACATTCAGTACTTC. Its translation: CASSDTIVKNIQYF.

The chain links TRBV11-2 to TRBJ2-1, with 11 bases lining up with TRBD2. The ends lost 5 bases at V and 5 bases at J; junction bases unmatched: 5. This CDR3 comprises 15 residues. The germline V gene has CDR1 SGHAT and CDR2 FQNNGV. For the CDR3, the DNA is TGTGCCAGCAGCGTTTCTAGCGGGGGGCACAATGAGCAGTTCTTC. Translation: CASSVSSGGHNEQFF.

The genes are TRBV6-1 and TRBJ1-6; weak D call: TRBD1 (6 bases). Germline CDR1 and CDR2: MNHNS and SASEGT. V lost 4 bases, J lost 7 bases, and 11 bases lay in between. This CDR3 has 14 amino acids. The CDR3 region is CASSVRGPNSPLHF. The CDR3 nucleotides are TGTGCCAGCAGTGTCAGGGGTCCCAATTCACCCCTCCACTTT.

This clonotype was counted only a few times. The genes are TRBV11-1 and TRBJ2-1, with 12 nucleotides matching TRBD2. Germline CDR1 is SGHAT and CDR2 is FQDESV (reference sequence). This CDR3 is 16 amino acids long. V was pared by 3 bases and J by 8 bases, with 8 bases of the junction left unmatched. CDR3: CASSLASGRGGYEQFF. The CDR3, as DNA: TGTGCCAGCAGCTTGGCTAGCGGGAGGGGGGGGTATGAGCAGTTCTTC.

The chain employs TRBV6-1 and TRBJ1-2, with a possible D match to TRBD1 (5 bases). Germline V gene lookup returns CDR1 MNHNS and CDR2 SASEGT. V was shortened by 7 bases and J by 2 bases, with 8 bases between the two germline ends. The CDR3 covers 12 residues. The CDR3 sequence is CASNGDNYGYTF. The CDR3 DNA reads as TGTGCCAGCAACGGGGACAACTATGGCTACACCTTC.

The rearrangement links TRBV6-1 to TRBJ1-1, with D maybe TRBD1 (5 bases). V lost 0 bases and J 4 bases, leaving 9 bases between the germline ends. This CDR3 has 14 amino acids. Germline assignment: CDR1 MNHNS and CDR2 SASEGT. The CDR3 DNA is TGTGCCAGCAGTGAAGCGCAAAGGGGCACTGAAGCTTTCTTT. Its protein is CASSEAQRGTEAFF.

The chain combines TRBV6-1 with TRBJ2-1, with D tentatively TRBD2 (5 bases). The J call is doubtful: the DNA matches TRBJ2-7 better. CDR1 MNHNS and CDR2 SASEGT come from the germline V gene. This CDR3 contains 13 residues. The CDR3 sequence: CASRTTHSYEQYF. CDR3 nucleotide sequence: TGTGCCAGCAGGACTACCCACTCCTACGAGCAGTACTTC.

This chain uses TRBV6-1 with TRBJ1-1; TRBD1 matches 11 bases. The germline V gene has CDR1 MNHNS and CDR2 SASEGT. The V gene end was trimmed by 6 bases and the J gene end by 3 bases; junction bases not matched to a gene: 12. The CDR3 is 17 residues long. In DNA form, the CDR3 reads TGTGCCAGCAGACCCACGGACAGGGGGCGCGGGGACACTGAAGCTTTCTTT. This translates into CASRPTDRGRGDTEAFF.

This clonotype was seen just once. The V gene is TRBV6-1, the J gene TRBJ2-5, with a weak D call TRBD1 (5 bases). This CDR3 spans 15 amino acids. CDR1 is MNHNS and CDR2 is SASEGT in the germline V gene. Trimming cost V 7 bases and J 11 bases, with 26 bases left between them. CDR3 bases: TGTGCCAGCAAGCTATCCGACAGAGTAACAAATACTCAGTACTTC. It yields the protein CASKLSDRVTNTQYF.